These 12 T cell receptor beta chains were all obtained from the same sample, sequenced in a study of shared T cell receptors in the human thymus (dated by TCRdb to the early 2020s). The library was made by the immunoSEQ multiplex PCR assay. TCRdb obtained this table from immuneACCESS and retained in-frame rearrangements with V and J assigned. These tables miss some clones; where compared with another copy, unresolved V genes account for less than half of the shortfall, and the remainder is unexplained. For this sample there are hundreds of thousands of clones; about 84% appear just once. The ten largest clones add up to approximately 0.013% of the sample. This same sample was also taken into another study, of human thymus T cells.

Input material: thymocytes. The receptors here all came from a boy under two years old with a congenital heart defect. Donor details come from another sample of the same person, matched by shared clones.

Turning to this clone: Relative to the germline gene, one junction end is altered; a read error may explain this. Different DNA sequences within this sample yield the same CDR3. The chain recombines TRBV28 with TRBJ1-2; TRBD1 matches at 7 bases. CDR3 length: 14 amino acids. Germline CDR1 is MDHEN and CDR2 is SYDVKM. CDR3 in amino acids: CASIDRVANYGYTF. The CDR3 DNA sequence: TGTGCCAGCATCGACAGGGTCGCTAACTATGGCTACACTTTC.

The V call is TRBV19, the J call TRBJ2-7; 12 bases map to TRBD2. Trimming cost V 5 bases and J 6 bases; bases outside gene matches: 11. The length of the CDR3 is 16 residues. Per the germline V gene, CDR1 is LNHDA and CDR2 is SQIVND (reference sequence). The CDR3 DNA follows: TGTGCCAGTAGTTCCTCAGGACTAGCGGGACTGGGCGAGCAGTACTTC. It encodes CASSSSGLAGLGEQYF.

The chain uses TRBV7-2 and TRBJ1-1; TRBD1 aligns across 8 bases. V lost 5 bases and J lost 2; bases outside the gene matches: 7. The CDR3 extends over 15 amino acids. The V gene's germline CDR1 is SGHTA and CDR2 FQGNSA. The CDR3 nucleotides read TGTGCCAGCAGCCCCCGACAGGGGCTAAACACTGAAGCTTTCTTT. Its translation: CASSPRQGLNTEAFF.

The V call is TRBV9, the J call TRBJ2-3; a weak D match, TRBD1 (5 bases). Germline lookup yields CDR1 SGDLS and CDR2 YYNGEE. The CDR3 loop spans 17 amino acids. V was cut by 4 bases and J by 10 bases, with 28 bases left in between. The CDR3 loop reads CASSPRIPGIYEGAQYF. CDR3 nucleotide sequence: TGTGCCAGCAGCCCTCGGATTCCCGGAATATACGAAGGGGCGCAGTATTTT.

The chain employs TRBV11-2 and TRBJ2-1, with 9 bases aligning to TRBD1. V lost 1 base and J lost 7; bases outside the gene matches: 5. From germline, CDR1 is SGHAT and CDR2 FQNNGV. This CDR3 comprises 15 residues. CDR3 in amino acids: CASSLAQGAWNEQFF. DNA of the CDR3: TGTGCCAGCAGCTTAGCACAGGGGGCATGGAATGAGCAGTTCTTC. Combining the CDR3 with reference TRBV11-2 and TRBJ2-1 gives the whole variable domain EAGVAQSPRYKIIEKRQSVAFWCNPISGHATLYWYQQILGQGPKLLIQFQNNGVVDDSQLPKDRFSAERLKGVDSTLKIQPAKLEDSAVYLCASSLAQGAWNEQFFGPGTRLTVL.

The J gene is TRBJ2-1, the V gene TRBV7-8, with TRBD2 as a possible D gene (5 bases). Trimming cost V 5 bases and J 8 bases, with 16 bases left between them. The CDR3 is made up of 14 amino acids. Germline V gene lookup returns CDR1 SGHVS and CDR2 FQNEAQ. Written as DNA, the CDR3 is TGTGCCAGCAGCCGCGGACTGCCCGAAGATGAGCAGTTCTTC. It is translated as CASSRGLPEDEQFF.

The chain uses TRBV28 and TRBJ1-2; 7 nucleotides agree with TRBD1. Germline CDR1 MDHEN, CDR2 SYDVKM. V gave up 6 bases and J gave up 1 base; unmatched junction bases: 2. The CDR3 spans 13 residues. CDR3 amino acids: CASRRQGNYGYTF. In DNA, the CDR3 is TGTGCCAGCAGACGACAGGGTAACTATGGCTACACCTTC.

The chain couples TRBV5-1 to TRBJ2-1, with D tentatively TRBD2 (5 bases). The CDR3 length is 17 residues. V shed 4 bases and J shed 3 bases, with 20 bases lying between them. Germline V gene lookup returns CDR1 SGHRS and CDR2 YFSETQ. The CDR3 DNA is TGCGCCAGCAGCAAGGACCCGGGTCCCGAGGGCTACAATGAGCAGTTCTTC. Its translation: CASSKDPGPEGYNEQFF. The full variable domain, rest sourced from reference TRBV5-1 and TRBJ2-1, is KAGVTQTPRYLIKTRGQQVTLSCSPISGHRSVSWYQQTPGQGLQFLFEYFSETQRNKGNFPGRFSGRQFSNSRSEMNVSTLELGDSALYLCASSKDPGPEGYNEQFFGPGTRLTVL.

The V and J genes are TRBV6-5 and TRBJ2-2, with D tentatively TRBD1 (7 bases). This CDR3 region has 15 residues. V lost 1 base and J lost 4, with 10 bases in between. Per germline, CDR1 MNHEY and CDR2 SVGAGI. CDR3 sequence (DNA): TGTGCCAGCAGTTACTGGCAGGGGGGCACCGGGGAGCTGTTTTTT. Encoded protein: CASSYWQGGTGELFF.

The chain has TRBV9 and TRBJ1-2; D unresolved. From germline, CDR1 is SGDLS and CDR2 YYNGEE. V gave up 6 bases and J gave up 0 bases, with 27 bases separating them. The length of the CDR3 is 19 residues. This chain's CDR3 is CASTSSSLAGKKTNYGYTF. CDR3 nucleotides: TGTGCCAGCACCTCGAGCTCCCTGGCGGGGAAGAAGACTAACTATGGCTACACCTTC.

The CDR3 sequence is CASSQDRGGGYNEQFF. In DNA, the CDR3 is TGCGCCAGCAGCCAAGATCGGGGGGGTGGGTACAATGAGCAGTTCTTC. This chain links TRBV4-3 with TRBJ2-1; 8 positions match TRBD2. CDR3 length: 16 amino acids. V was pared by 0 bases and J by 4 bases, with 5 bases of the junction left unmatched. Germline V gene data show CDR1 as LGHNA and CDR2 as YSLEER.

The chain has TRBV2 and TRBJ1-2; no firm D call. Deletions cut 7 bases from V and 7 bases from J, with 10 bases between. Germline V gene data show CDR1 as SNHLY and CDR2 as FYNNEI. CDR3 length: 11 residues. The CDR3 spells CASTQSGGYTF. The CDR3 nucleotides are TGTGCCAGCACCCAGTCGGGTGGCTACACCTTC.